This TCR beta chain is drawn from a study of OX40 agonist ivuxolimab in advanced cancers. In germline, CDR1 is MGHRA, CDR2 YSYEKL. The CDR3 is 17 amino acids. The V segment lost 2 bases and the J segment 6 bases; nucleotides outside the gene matches: 12. Sequenced by immunoSEQ multiplex PCR; TCRdb stores in-frame clones only, minus some. The sample holds tens of thousands of clones, 70% to 90% seen once. The genes are TRBV4-1 and TRBJ2-1, with 8 bases that match TRBD2. Sequenced here: CD4+ or CD8+ T cells sorted from blood, sampled in a trial of the OX40 agonist ivuxolimab. The receptor comes from an adult with an advanced solid tumor such as melanoma, head and neck, liver or kidney cancer. In nucleotides, the CDR3 is TGCGCCAGCAGCCAAAATGCGTTGGGCGGGGGGTTCAATGAGCAGTTCTTC. This codes for CASSQNALGGGFNEQFF.